These T cell receptor beta chains were read from a single sample in a study of naive and memory T cell subsets. TCRdb redid the calling of the UMI-ligation and nested PCR reads with MiXCR, one entry per CDR3 protein. The sample shows roughly 130,000 distinct CDR3 sequences, around a third of them seen only once. Sequenced: central memory CD4+ T cells from blood. Receptors were obtained from a human donor in good health. The CDR3 runs from the conserved cysteine through the conserved F or W. Fields, in order: V gene, clone size, D gene, J gene, CDR3 protein, CDR3 DNA. D genes are given only for firm matches. Expanded clones are given a class, and other clones once, few, many or no size at all.

TRBV30	.	.	TRBJ2-1	CAWSATTYNEQFF	TGTGCCTGGAGTGCAACTACCTACAATGAGCAGTTCTTC
TRBV6-5	.	.	TRBJ1-2	CASKMGAGGYTF	TGTGCCAGCAAAATGGGGGCTGGAGGCTACACCTTC
TRBV5-1	.	.	TRBJ2-7	CASSPLTGQSSREQYF	TGCGCCAGCAGCCCCTTAACGGGCCAGTCATCCCGCGAGCAGTACTTC
TRBV15	.	.	TRBJ1-1	CATSRDRQNTEAFF	TGTGCCACCAGCAGGGACAGACAGAACACTGAAGCTTTCTTT
TRBV30	.	.	TRBJ1-2	CAWSVRAALAGFFF	TGTGCCTGGAGTGTACGGGCAGCTTTAGCGGGGTTCTTCTTC
TRBV2	few	.	TRBJ2-3	CATTPFGTGTDTQYF	TGTGCCACCACTCCATTCGGGACGGGCACAGATACGCAGTATTTT
TRBV5-6	.	.	TRBJ2-6	CASSLGVDSSGANVLTF	TGTGCCAGCAGCTTGGGAGTTGACAGCTCTGGGGCCAACGTCCTGACTTTC
TRBV5-5	few	.	TRBJ1-5	CASSGVGGYGGPQHF	TGTGCCAGCAGCGGCGTGGGGGGGTATGGTGGGCCCCAGCATTTT
TRBV12-3/TRBV12-4	.	TRBD1	TRBJ2-7	CASSSNRGKGEQYF	TGTGCCAGCAGTTCGAACAGGGGTAAGGGCGAGCAGTACTTC
TRBV20-1	many	.	TRBJ2-7	CSAREGDEQYF	TGCAGTGCTAGAGAAGGGGACGAGCAGTACTTC
TRBV29-1	.	.	TRBJ1-1	CSVLSPQQRTEAFF	TGCAGCGTCTTGAGCCCTCAGCAACGCACTGAAGCTTTCTTT
TRBV28	once	.	TRBJ1-3	CASRTSHGTRSGNTIYF	TGTGCCAGCAGGACTTCCCACGGGACGCGCTCTGGAAACACCATATATTTT
TRBV6-6	.	TRBD1	TRBJ2-7	CASSFMTGTYEQYF	TGTGCCAGCAGTTTCATGACAGGGACCTACGAGCAGTACTTC
TRBV12-3/TRBV12-4	.	.	TRBJ2-1	CASSLSPSSSYNEQFF	TGTGCCAGCAGTTTATCACCCTCTAGCTCCTACAATGAGCAGTTCTTC
TRBV6-6	.	TRBD1	TRBJ2-5	CASSSQGDQETQYF	TGTGCCAGCAGCTCGCAGGGGGACCAAGAGACCCAGTACTTC
TRBV7-2	.	.	TRBJ2-5	CASSHKETQYF	TGTGCCAGCAGCCATAAAGAGACCCAGTACTTC
TRBV3-1	few	.	TRBJ1-4	CASSRRQENEKLFF	TGTGCCAGCAGCCGCCGACAGGAGAATGAAAAACTGTTTTTT
TRBV29-1	.	.	TRBJ2-1	CSVRTPERNNEQFF	TGCAGCGTGAGGACTCCGGAGAGGAACAATGAGCAGTTCTTC
TRBV27	few	.	TRBJ1-1	CASSPWLNTEAFF	TGTGCCAGCAGTCCCTGGTTGAACACTGAAGCTTTCTTT
TRBV11-2	few	.	TRBJ2-7	CASSSPTEYEQYF	TGTGCCAGCAGCTCCCCCACCGAGTACGAGCAGTACTTC
TRBV10-2	.	TRBD2	TRBJ2-3	CASSSGSPDTQYF	TGCGCCAGCAGTAGCGGGAGCCCCGATACGCAGTATTTT
TRBV6-5	few	TRBD2	TRBJ2-3	CASTKAGGVDTQYF	TGTGCCAGCACCAAAGCGGGAGGGGTGGATACGCAGTATTTT
TRBV29-1	few	.	TRBJ2-7	CSVLTPIQRHSYEQYF	TGCAGCGTCTTGACACCAATCCAACGCCATTCCTACGAGCAGTACTTC
TRBV10-1	few	.	TRBJ1-1	CASSPTSTIAEAFF	TGCGCCAGCAGCCCGACTTCGACAATTGCTGAAGCTTTCTTT
TRBV28	.	.	TRBJ1-4	CASSPHWGQANEKLFF	TGTGCCAGCAGTCCCCATTGGGGCCAGGCTAATGAAAAACTGTTTTTT
TRBV18	few	.	TRBJ1-3	CASSPRRQPGNTIYF	TGTGCCAGCTCACCTCGTCGACAGCCTGGAAACACCATATATTTT
TRBV15	few	.	TRBJ1-1	CATSRIRRNTEAFF	TGTGCCACCAGCAGGATTCGGCGGAACACTGAAGCTTTCTTT
TRBV5-4	few	TRBD1	TRBJ2-6	CASSSWTGSGANVLTF	TGTGCCAGCAGCTCCTGGACAGGCTCTGGGGCCAACGTCCTGACTTTC
TRBV5-1	.	TRBD1	TRBJ2-6	CASSLTGGSGANVLTF	TGCGCCAGCAGCTTGACAGGGGGCTCTGGGGCCAACGTCCTGACTTTC
TRBV5-5	.	.	TRBJ2-1	CASSLSRSEQFF	TGTGCCAGCAGCTTATCGAGGTCTGAGCAGTTCTTC
TRBV7-2	.	.	TRBJ1-4	CASSLYLSTNEKLFF	TGTGCCAGCAGCTTATACCTGTCGACTAATGAAAAACTGTTTTTT
TRBV11-1	.	.	TRBJ1-3	CASSLGDTGNTIYF	TGTGCCAGCAGCTTAGGGGACACTGGAAACACCATATATTTT
TRBV7-9	.	.	TRBJ2-4	CARLAKNIQYF	TGTGCCAGGTTAGCCAAAAACATTCAGTACTTC
TRBV29-1	few	.	TRBJ1-1	CSVEDSLGSWTEAFF	TGCAGCGTTGAGGACTCGCTGGGCTCATGGACTGAAGCTTTCTTT
TRBV28	.	.	TRBJ2-1	CASRLTKVNEQFF	TGTGCCAGCAGACTCACCAAGGTCAATGAGCAGTTCTTC
TRBV30	.	.	TRBJ1-1	CAWQFRDRMNTEAFF	TGTGCCTGGCAGTTCCGGGACCGCATGAACACTGAAGCTTTCTTT
TRBV19	.	TRBD2	TRBJ2-1	CASRGSGGTYEQFF	TGTGCCAGTAGAGGAAGCGGGGGTACATATGAGCAGTTCTTC
TRBV12-3/TRBV12-4	.	.	TRBJ2-1	CASMSGELRYNEQFF	TGTGCCAGCATGTCGGGAGAGCTACGCTACAATGAGCAGTTCTTC
TRBV29-1	few	.	TRBJ1-1	CSVEGAGGGAFF	TGCAGCGTTGAAGGGGCAGGCGGTGGAGCTTTCTTT
TRBV7-2	.	.	TRBJ2-7	CASSLLGGRGSYEQYF	TGTGCCAGCAGCTTATTGGGAGGACGGGGCTCCTACGAGCAGTACTTC
TRBV4-2	.	TRBD1	TRBJ2-7	CASSLDRQDRDYEQYF	TGTGCCAGCAGCCTAGACCGCCAGGACAGGGACTACGAGCAGTACTTC
TRBV7-2	once	.	TRBJ1-2	CASNPRYDLGYTF	TGTGCCAGCAATCCCCGGTATGATCTGGGCTACACCTTC